This TCR beta chain was profiled in a study of shared clonotypes between healthy human individuals. Profiled with immunoSEQ multiplex PCR; TCRdb holds only in-frame clones, not every one. The sample holds roughly 1 million clones, 78% seen once. J was trimmed by 5 bases and V by 6 bases; bases with no gene match: 9. The length of the CDR3 is 15 residues. CDR1 is MNHEY, CDR2 SVGAGI, per germline. The V and J genes are TRBV6-5 and TRBJ1-2; 10 positions match TRBD1. This TCR was sampled from a man younger than 35 in good health. Some clones in this sample may be carry-over from other donors' samples. The sequenced sample consisted of memory CD4+ T cells from PBMCs. Subset here: CD45RA-negative fraction. CDR3 DNA: TGTGCCAGCAGACCGGGACAGGGGATTAGGTATGGCTACACCTTC. Residues: CASRPGQGIRYGYTF.